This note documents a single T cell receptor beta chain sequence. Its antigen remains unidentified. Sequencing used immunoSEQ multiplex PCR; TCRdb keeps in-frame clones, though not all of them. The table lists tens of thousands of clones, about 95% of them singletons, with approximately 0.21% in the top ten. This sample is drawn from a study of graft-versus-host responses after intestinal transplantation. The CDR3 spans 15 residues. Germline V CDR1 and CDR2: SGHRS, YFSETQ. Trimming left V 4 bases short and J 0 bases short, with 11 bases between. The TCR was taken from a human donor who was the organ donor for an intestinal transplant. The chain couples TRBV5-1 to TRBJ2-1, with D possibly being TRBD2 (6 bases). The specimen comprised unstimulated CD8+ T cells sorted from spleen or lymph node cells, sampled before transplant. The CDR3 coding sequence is TGCGCCAGCAGCAATGTCGGGAGCTCCTACAATGAGCAGTTCTTC. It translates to CASSNVGSSYNEQFF.